This T cell receptor (beta chain) was identified during a study of blood T cell repertoires in COVID-19. On the study more broadly: The samples span acute and convalescent COVID-19 from the United States, Italy and Spain.

Authors' processing steps: Estimation of nucleated cell counts relied on the amplification of reference gene primers. Sequenced by immunoSEQ multiplex PCR; TCRdb stores in-frame clones only, minus some. That table is the source of V, J and clone size, and D and trimming were worked out from the DNA. The table has 55,000 to 70,000 clones, about nine tenths seen once. Trimming left V 4 bases short and J 5 bases short, with 14 bases between. The CDR3 totals 14 residues. CDR1 and CDR2 from the germline V gene are MGHRA and YSYEKL. Material for sequencing was peripheral blood. The sequence derives from a woman aged 55-69 years with COVID-19, enrolled during active disease. The chain employs TRBV4-1 and TRBJ1-1, with D tentatively TRBD1 (6 bases). Here the CDR3 reads CASSRPTGSTEAFF. DNA of the CDR3: TGCGCCAGCAGCCGCCCAACAGGGTCGACTGAAGCTTTCTTT.